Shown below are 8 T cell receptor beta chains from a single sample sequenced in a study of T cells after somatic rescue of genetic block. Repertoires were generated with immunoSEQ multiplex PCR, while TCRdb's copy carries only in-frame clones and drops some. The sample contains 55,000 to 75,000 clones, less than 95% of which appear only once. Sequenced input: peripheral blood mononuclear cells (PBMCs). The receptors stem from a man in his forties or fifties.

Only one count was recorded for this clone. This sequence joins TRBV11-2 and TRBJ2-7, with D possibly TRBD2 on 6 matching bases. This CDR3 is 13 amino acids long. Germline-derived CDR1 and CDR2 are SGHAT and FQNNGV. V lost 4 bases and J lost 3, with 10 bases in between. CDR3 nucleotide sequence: TGTGCCAGCAGCTCGAGGGGAGGCTACGAGCAGTACTTC. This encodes CASSSRGGYEQYF.

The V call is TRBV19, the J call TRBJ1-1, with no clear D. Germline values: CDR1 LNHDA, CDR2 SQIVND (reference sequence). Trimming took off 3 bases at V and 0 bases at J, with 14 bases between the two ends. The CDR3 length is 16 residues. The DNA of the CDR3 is TGTGCCAGTAGTATTCCGGGAGAGATCATGAACACTGAAGCTTTCTTT. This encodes CASSIPGEIMNTEAFF.

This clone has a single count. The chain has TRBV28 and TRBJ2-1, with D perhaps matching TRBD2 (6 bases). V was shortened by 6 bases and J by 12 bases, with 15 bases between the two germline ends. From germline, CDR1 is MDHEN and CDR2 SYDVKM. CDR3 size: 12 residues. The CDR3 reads CASRSTREAQFF. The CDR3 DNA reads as TGTGCCAGCAGATCCACTAGGGAGGCGCAGTTCTTC.

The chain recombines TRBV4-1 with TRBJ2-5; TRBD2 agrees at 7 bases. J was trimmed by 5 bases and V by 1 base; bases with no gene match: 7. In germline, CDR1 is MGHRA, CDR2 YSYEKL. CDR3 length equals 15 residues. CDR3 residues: CASSQARGRGETQYF. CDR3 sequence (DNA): TGCGCCAGCAGCCAAGCAAGAGGGCGGGGGGAGACCCAGTACTTC.

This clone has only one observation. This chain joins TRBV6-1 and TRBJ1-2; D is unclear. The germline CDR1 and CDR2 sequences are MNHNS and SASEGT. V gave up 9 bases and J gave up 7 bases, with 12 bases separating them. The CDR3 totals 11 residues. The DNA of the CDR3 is TGTGCCAGTAGTCGCAGTTCTGGCTACACCTTC. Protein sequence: CASSRSSGYTF.

CDR3 sequence (DNA): TGTGCCAGCTCCCCGGACAGGGGAAAGAATGAGCAGTTCTTC. It is translated as CASSPDRGKNEQFF. The V and J genes are TRBV18 and TRBJ2-1, with 9 bases lining up with TRBD1. Germline values: CDR1 KGHSH, CDR2 LQKENI. V lost 6 bases to trimming and J lost 7 bases; unmatched junction nucleotides: 7. CDR3 length: 14 amino acids.

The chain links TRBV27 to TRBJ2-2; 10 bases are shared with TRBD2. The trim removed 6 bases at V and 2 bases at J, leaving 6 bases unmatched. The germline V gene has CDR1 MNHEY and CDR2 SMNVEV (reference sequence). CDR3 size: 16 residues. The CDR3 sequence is CASRSLAGLNTGELFF. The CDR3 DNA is TGTGCCAGCAGATCACTAGCGGGATTAAACACCGGGGAGCTGTTTTTT.

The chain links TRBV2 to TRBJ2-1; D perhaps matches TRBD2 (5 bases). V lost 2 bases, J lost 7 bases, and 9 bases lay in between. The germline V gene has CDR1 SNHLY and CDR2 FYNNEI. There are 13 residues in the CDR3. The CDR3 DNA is TGTGCCAGCAGTGAATTAGAGGGAAATGAGCAGTTCTTC. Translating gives CASSELEGNEQFF.